Given below is one T cell receptor beta chain in context. These data are taken from a study of blood T cell repertoires in COVID-19. Germline assignment: CDR1 SGDLS and CDR2 YYNGEE. V dropped 2 bases and J dropped 4; count of bases not matched to a gene: 6. CDR3 length equals 15 residues. Measured with immunoSEQ multiplex PCR; TCRdb has only the in-frame clones, and not every one. The sample includes 110,000 to 150,000 clones, about 80% seen only once; the top ten take 1.6%. Material: PBMCs or T cells enriched from blood (not recorded which). The chain recombines TRBV9 with TRBJ1-2, with 9 bases fitting TRBD1. The receptor was isolated from a woman younger than 35 who had been exposed to COVID-19. CDR3 in amino acids: CASSVEDRGGYGYTF. CDR3 coding DNA: TGTGCCAGCAGCGTGGAAGACAGGGGGGGCTATGGCTACACCTTC.